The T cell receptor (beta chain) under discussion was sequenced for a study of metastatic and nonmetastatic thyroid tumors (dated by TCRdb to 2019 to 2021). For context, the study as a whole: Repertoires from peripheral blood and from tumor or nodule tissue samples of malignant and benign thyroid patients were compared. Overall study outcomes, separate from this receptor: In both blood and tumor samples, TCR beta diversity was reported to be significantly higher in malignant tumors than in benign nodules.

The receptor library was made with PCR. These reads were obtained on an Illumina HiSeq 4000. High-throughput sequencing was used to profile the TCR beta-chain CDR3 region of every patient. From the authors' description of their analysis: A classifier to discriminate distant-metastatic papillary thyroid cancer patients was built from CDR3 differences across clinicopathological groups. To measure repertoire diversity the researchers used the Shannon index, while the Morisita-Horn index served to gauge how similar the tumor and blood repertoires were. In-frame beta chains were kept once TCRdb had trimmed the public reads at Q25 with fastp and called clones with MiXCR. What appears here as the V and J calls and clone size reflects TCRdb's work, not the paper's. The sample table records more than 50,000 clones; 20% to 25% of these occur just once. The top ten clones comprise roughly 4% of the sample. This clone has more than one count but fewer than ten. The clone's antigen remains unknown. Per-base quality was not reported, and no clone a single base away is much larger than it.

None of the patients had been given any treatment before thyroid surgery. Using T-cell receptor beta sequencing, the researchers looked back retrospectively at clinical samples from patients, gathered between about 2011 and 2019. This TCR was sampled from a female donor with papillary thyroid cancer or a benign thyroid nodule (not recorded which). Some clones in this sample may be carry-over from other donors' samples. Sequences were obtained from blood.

The nucleotides are TGTGCAAACAGCTTTGGCGGGGATAGCAATGAGCAGTTCTTC. Its coded protein is CANSFGGDSNEQFF. The chain is made from TRBV27 and TRBJ2-1, and possibly TRBD2, on 6 matching bases. CDR1 MNHEY and CDR2 SMNVEV were looked up in the germline V gene (reference sequence). From the cysteine through the phenylalanine, the CDR3 covers 14 amino acids. The only DNA kept is the CDR3, 42 bases in frame from the first base.